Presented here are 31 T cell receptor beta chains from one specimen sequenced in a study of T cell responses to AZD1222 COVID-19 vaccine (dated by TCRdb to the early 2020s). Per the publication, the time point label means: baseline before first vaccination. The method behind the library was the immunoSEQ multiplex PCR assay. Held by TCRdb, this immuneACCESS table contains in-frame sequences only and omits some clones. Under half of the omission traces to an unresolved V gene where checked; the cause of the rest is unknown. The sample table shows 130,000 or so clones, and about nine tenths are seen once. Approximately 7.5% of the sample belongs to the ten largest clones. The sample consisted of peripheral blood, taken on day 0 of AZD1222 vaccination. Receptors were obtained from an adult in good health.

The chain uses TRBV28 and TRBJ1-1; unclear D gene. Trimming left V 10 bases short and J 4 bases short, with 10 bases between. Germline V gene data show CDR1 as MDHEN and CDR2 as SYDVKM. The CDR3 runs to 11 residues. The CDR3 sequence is CATYYATEAFF. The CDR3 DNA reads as TGTGCCACCTACTACGCCACTGAAGCTTTCTTT.

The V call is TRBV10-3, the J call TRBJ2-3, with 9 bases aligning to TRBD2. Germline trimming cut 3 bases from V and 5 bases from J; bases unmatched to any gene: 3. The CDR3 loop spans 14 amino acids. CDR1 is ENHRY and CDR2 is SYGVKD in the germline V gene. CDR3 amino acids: CAISDGGREDTQYF. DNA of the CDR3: TGTGCCATCAGTGATGGCGGGAGGGAAGATACGCAGTATTTT.

CDR3 nucleotide sequence: TGCGCCAGCAGCTCCCATCTAATCACAGATACGCAGTATTTT. This codes for CASSSHLITDTQYF. The rearrangement links TRBV5-1 to TRBJ2-3, with no clear D. This CDR3 has 14 residues. Trimming took 3 bases from V and 2 from J, leaving 10 bases between them. Per the germline V gene, CDR1 is SGHRS and CDR2 is YFSETQ. The entire variable domain, with the rest obtained from reference TRBV5-1 and TRBJ2-3, is as follows: KAGVTQTPRYLIKTRGQQVTLSCSPISGHRSVSWYQQTPGQGLQFLFEYFSETQRNKGNFPGRFSGRQFSNSRSEMNVSTLELGDSALYLCASSSHLITDTQYFGPGTRLTVL.

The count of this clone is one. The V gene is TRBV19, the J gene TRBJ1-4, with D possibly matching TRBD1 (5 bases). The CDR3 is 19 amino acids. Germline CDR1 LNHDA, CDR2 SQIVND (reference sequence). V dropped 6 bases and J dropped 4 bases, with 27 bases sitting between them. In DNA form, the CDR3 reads TGTGCCAGTAGGAGAGGAAAGCAGGGTCTGTTAACGGTTAATGAAAAACTGTTTTTT. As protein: CASRRGKQGLLTVNEKLFF.

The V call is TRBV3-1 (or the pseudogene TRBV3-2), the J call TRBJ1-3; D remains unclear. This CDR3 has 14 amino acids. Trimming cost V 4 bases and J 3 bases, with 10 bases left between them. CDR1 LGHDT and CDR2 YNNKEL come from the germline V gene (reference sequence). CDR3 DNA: TGTGCCAGCAGCCGCCTACAACTTGGAAACACCATATATTTT. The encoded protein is CASSRLQLGNTIYF.

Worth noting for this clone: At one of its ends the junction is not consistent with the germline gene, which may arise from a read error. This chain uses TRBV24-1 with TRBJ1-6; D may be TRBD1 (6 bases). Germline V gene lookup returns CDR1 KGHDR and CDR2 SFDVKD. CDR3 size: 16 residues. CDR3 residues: CAARGGKGDYNSPLHF. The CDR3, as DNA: TGTGCCGCCAGAGGGGGGAAGGGGGACTATAATTCACCCCTCCACTTT.

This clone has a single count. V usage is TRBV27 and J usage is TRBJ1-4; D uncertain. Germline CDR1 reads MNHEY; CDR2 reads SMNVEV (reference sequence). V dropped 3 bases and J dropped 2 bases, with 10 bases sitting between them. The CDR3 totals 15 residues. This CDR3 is CASSLWGSTNEKLFF. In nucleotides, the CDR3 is TGTGCCAGCAGTTTGTGGGGATCGACTAATGAAAAACTGTTTTTT.

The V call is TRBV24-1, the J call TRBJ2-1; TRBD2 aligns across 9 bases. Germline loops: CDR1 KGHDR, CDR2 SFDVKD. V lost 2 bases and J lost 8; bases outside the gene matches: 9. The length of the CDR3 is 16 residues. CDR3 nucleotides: TGTGCCACCAGTGATTCGGCGGGAGGGCCGTTTGATGAGCAGTTCTTC. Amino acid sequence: CATSDSAGGPFDEQFF.

As DNA, the CDR3 is TGTGCCAGCAGCCAGACAGGGTTGGCTAATGAAAAACTGTTTTTT. Translated: CASSQTGLANEKLFF. The chain uses TRBV7-8 and TRBJ1-4, with 7 nucleotides matching TRBD1. The CDR3 has 15 residues. Trimming removed 5 bases from V and 3 bases from J; junction bases left unmatched: 6. The V gene's germline CDR1 is SGHVS and CDR2 FQNEAQ. The whole variable domain, remainder taken from reference TRBV7-8 and TRBJ1-4, is GAGVSQSPRYKVAKRGQDVALRCDPISGHVSLFWYQQALGQGPEFLTYFQNEAQLDKSGLPSDRFFAERPEGSVSTLKIQRTQQEDSAVYLCASSQTGLANEKLFFGSGTQLSVL.

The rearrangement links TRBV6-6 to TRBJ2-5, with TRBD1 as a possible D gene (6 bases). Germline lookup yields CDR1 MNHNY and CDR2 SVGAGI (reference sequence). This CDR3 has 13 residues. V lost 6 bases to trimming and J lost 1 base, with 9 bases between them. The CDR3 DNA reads TGTGCCAGCAGCCAGGGGCGCCAAGAGACCCAGTACTTC. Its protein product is CASSQGRQETQYF.

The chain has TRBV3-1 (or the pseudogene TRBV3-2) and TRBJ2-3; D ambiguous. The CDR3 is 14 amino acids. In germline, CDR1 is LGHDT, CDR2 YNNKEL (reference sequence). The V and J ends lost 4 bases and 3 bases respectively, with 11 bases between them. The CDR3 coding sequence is TGTGCCAGCAGCCCCTACCTCCAGACAGATACGCAGTATTTT. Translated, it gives CASSPYLQTDTQYF.

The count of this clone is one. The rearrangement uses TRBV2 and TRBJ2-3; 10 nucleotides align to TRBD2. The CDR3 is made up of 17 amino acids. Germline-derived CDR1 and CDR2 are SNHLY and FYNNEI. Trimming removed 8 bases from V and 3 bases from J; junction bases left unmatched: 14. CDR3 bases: TGTGCCAGCCGCCGTTCGACTAGCGGGCCTGGGACAGATACGCAGTATTTT. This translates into CASRRSTSGPGTDTQYF.

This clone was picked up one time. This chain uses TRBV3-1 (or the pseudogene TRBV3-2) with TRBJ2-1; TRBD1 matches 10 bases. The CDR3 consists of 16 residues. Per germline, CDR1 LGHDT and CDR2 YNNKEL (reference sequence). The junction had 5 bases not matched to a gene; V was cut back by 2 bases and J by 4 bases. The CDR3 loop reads CASSQWTGGDYNEQFF. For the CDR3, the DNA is TGTGCCAGCAGCCAATGGACAGGGGGTGATTACAATGAGCAGTTCTTC.

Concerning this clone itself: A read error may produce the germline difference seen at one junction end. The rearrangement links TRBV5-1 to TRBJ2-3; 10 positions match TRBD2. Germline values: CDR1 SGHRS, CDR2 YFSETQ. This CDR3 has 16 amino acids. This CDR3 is CASSWASSGSKDTQYF. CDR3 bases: TGCGCCAGCAGCTGGGCCTCTAGCGGGAGCAAAGATACGCAGTATTTT. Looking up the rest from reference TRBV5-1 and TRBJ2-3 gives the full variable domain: KAGVTQTPRYLIKTRGQQVTLSCSPISGHRSVSWYQQTPGQGLQFLFEYFSETQRNKGNFPGRFSGRQFSNSRSEMNVSTLELGDSALYLCASSWASSGSKDTQYFGPGTRLTVL.

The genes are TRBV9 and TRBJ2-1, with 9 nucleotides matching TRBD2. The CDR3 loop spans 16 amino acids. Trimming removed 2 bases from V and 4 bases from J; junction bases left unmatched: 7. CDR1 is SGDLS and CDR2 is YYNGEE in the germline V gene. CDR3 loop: CASSVPGSGSYNEQFF. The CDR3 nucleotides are TGTGCCAGCAGCGTGCCGGGTAGCGGGAGTTACAATGAGCAGTTCTTC.

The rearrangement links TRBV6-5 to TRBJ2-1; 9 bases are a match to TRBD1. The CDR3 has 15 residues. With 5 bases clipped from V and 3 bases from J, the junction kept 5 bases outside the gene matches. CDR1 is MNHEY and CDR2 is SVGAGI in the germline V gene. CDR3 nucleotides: TGTGCCAGCAGTAGGGACAGGGTACTCTACAATGAGCAGTTCTTC. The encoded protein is CASSRDRVLYNEQFF.

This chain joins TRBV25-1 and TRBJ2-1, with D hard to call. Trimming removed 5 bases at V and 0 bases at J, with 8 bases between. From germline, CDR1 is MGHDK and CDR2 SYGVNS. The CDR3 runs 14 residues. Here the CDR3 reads CASSRANSYNEQFF. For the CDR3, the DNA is TGTGCCAGCAGTCGAGCCAACTCCTACAATGAGCAGTTCTTC. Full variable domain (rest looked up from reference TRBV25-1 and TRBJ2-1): EADIYQTPRYLVIGTGKKITLECSQTMGHDKMYWYQQDPGMELHLIHYSYGVNSTEKGDLSSESTVSRIRTEHFPLTLESARPSHTSQYLCASSRANSYNEQFFGPGTRLTVL.

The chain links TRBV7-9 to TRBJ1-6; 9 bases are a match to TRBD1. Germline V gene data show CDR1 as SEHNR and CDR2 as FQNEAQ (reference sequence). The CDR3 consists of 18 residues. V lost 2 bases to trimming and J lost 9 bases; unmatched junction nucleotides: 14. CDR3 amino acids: CASSLRPHTGGQGSPLHF. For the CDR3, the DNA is TGTGCCAGCAGCTTACGACCTCATACAGGGGGCCAGGGTTCACCCCTCCACTTT.

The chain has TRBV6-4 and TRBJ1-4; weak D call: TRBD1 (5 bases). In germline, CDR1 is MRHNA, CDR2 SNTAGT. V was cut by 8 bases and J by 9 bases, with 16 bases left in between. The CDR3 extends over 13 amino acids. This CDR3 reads CASDGQVGQKLFF. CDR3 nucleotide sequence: TGTGCCAGCGATGGACAAGTAGGGCAAAAACTGTTTTTT.

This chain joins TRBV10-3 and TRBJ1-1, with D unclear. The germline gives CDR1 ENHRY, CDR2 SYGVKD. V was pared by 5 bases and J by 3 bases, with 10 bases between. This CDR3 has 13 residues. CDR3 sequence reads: CAISFGRDTEAFF. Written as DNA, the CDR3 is TGTGCCATCAGTTTTGGAAGGGACACTGAAGCTTTCTTT.

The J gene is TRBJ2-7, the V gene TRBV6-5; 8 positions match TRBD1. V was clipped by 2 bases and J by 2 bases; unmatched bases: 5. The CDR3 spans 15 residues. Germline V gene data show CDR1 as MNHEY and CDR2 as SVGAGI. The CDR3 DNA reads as TGTGCCAGCAGTTACCTGACAGGGGAGCCCTACGAGCAGTACTTC. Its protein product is CASSYLTGEPYEQYF.

The CDR3: CASSSRTGTGYEQYF. The CDR3 DNA reads as TGTGCCAGCAGCTCCAGAACCGGGACAGGGTACGAGCAGTACTTC. The chain carries TRBV7-2 and TRBJ2-7, with 9 bases that match TRBD1. The CDR3 length is 15 residues. The V and J ends lost 4 bases and 4 bases, in that order; junction bases with no gene match: 8. The germline V gene encodes CDR1 SGHTA and CDR2 FQGNSA.

CDR3 in DNA: TGTGCCAGCAGGATTTGGGAGGGAAACACCATATATTTT. Its translation is CASRIWEGNTIYF. The chain has TRBV6-5 and TRBJ1-3; D remains unclear. This CDR3 has 13 residues. V was cut by 6 bases and J by 4 bases, with 10 bases left in between. CDR1 and CDR2 (germline): MNHEY, SVGAGI.

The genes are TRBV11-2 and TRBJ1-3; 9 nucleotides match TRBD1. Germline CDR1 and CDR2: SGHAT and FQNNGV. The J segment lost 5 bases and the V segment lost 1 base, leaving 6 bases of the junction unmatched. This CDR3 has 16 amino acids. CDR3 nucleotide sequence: TGTGCCAGCAGCTTAGTGGGGACAGGGACCCGAAACACCATATATTTT. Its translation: CASSLVGTGTRNTIYF.

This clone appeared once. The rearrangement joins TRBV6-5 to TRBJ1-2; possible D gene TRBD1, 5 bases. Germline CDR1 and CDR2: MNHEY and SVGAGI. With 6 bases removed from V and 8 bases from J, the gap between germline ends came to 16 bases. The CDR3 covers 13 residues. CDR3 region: CASRSRRDGGYTF. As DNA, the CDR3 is TGTGCCAGCAGATCCCGCCGGGACGGAGGCTACACCTTC.

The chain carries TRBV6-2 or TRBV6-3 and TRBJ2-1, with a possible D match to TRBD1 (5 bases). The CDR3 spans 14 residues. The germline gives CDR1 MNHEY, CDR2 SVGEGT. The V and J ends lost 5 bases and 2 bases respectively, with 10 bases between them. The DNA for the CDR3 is TGTGCCAGCAGTACAGGTTATACCTACAATGAGCAGTTCTTC. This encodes CASSTGYTYNEQFF.

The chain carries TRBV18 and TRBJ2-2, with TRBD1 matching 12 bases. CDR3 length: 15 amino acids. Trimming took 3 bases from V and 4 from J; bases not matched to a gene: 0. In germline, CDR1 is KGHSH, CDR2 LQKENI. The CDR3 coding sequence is TGTGCCAGCTCACCGGGACAGGGGGCCACCGGGGAGCTGTTTTTT. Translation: CASSPGQGATGELFF.

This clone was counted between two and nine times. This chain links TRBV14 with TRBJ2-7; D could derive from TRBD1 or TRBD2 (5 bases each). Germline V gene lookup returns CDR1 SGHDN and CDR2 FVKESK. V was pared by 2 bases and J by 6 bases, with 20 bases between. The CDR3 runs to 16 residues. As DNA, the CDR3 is TGTGCCAGCAGCCAATCGGTGGGGTTCGGGGCTGCCGAGCAGTACTTC. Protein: CASSQSVGFGAAEQYF.

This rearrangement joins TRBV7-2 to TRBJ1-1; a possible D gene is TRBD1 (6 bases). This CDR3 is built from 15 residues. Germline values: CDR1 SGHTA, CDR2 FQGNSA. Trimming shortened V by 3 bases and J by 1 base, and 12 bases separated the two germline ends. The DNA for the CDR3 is TGTGCCAGCAGCTTGTTTGGGACAAGGAACACTGAAGCTTTCTTT. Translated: CASSLFGTRNTEAFF.

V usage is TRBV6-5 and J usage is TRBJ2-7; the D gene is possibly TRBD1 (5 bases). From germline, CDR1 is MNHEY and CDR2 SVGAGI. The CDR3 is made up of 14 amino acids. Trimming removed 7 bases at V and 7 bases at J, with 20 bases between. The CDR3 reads CASTVQGPIGEQYF. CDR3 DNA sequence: TGTGCCAGCACGGTGCAGGGCCCAATTGGTGAGCAGTACTTC.

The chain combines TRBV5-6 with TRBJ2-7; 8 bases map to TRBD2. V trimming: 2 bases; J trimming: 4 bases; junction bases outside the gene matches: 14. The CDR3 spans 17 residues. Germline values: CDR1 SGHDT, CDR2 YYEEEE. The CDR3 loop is CASSFLPGGPSKYEQYF. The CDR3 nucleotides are TGTGCCAGCAGCTTTCTCCCGGGAGGGCCCAGCAAGTACGAGCAGTACTTC.